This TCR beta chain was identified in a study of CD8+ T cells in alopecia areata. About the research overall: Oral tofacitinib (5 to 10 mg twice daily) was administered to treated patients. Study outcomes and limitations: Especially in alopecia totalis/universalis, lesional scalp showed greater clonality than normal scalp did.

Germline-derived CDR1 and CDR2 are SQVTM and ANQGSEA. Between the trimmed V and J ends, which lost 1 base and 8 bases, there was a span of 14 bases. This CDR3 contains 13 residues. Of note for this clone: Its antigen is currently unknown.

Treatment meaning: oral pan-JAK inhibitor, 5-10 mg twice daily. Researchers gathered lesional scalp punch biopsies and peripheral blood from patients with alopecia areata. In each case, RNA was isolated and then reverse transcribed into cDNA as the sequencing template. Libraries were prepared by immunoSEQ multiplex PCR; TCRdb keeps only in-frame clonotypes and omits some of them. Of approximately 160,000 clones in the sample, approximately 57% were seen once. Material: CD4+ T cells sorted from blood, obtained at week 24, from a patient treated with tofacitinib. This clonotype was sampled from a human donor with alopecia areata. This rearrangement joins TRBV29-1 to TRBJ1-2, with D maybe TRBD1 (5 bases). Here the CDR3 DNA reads TGCAGCGTTGAAGTAGGTGGGGGACGGGGCTACACCTTC. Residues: CSVEVGGGRGYTF.